This T cell receptor (beta chain) stems from a study of vaccination and CD4 T cells after COVID-19. Overall study context: SARS-CoV-2 was confirmed by nasal swab PCR; disease was mild in several, severe in one. Investigators took post-vaccine samples a median roughly 72 days after dose two, within a range of 14 to 241. Study conclusions and caveats: Median SARS-CoV-2-reactive clonotypes rose from about 22 to 38, not significantly. Spike mono-reactive clones accounted for 304 of the 307 vaccine-specific clones found in convalescent patients.

The V gene lost 1 base and the J gene lost 7 bases, with 14 bases spanning the gap. This CDR3 is 15 amino acids long. CDR1 and CDR2 (germline): LNHDA, SQIVND (reference sequence). As regards this clonotype: Its antigen is still unknown.

TCRdb processed the PCR reads anew with MiXCR; each CDR3 protein has one entry. The table lists 20,000 to 25,000 distinct CDR3 sequences, 50% to 70% of them singletons. The sequence came from a human donor who had recovered from COVID-19. Source: CD4+ T cells from blood, taken before SARS-CoV-2 vaccination. The chain combines TRBV19 with TRBJ1-5; D remains ambiguous. The CDR3 DNA is TGTGCCAGTAGTATAGTCGGCCAGAAGGGACAGCCCCAGCATTTT. It is translated as CASSIVGQKGQPQHF.